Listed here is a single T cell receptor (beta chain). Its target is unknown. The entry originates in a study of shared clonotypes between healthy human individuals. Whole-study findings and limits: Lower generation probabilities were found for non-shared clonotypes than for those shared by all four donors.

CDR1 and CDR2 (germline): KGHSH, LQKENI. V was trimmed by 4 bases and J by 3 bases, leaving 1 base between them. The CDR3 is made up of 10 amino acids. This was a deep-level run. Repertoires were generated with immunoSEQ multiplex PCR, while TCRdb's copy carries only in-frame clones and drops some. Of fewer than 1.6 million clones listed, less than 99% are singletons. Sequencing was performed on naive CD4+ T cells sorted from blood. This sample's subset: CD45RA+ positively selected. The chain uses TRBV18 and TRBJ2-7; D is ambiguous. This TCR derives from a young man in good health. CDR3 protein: CASSLYEQYF. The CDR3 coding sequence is TGTGCCAGCTCACTCTACGAGCAGTACTTC.